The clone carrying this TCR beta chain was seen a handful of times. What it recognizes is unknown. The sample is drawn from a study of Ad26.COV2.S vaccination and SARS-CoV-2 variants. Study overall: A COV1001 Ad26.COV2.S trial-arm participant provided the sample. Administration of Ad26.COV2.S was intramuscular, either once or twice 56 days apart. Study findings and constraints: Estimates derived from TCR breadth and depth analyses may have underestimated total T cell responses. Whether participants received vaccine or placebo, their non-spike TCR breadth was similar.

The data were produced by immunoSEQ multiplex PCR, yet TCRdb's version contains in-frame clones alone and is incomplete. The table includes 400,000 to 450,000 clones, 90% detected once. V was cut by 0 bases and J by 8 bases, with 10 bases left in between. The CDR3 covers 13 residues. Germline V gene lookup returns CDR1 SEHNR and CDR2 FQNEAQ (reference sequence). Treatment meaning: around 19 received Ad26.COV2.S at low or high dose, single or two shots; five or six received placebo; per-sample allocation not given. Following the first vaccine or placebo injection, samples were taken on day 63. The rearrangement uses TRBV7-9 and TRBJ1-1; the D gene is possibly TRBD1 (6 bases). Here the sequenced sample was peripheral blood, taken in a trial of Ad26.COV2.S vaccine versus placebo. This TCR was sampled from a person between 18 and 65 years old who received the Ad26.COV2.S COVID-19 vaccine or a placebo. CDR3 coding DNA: TGTGCCAGCAGCTTAGCGGGGCAGGGGGAAGCTTTCTTT. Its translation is CASSLAGQGEAFF.